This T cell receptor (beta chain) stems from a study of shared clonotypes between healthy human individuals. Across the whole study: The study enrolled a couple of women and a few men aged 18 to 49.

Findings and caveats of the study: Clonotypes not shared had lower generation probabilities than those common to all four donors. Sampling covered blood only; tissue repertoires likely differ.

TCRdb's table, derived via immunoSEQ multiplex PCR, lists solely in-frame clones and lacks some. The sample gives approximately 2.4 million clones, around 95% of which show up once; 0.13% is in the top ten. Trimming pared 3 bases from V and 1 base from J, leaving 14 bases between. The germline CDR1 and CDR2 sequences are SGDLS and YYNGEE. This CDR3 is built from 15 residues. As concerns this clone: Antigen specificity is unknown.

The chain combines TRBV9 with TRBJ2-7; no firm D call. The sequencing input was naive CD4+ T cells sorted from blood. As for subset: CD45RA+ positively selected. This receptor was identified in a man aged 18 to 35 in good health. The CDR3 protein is CASSAPQRGSYEQYF. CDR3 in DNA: TGTGCCAGCAGCGCGCCCCAGAGAGGATCCTACGAGCAGTACTTC.